This TCR beta chain was observed in a study of blood T cell repertoires in COVID-19. As for the study in general: The study drew acute and convalescent COVID-19 samples from the United States, Italy and Spain. The cDNA or gDNA used as material had been derived from T cells, B-cell-depleted T cells, or PBMCs.

Original methodology: Amplifying reference gene primers gave estimates of nucleated cell counts. Measured with immunoSEQ multiplex PCR; TCRdb has only the in-frame clones, and not every one. Clone size and V and J calls were adopted from that table, with D and trimming inferred from the DNA. The table has some 70,000 clones, 75% to 95% seen once; the top ten hold around 14%. Germline CDR1 is LGHDT and CDR2 is YNNKEL (reference sequence). This CDR3 has 16 amino acids. V lost 6 bases, J lost 9 bases, and 17 bases stayed unmatched. This sequence originates from a human donor with active COVID-19. The donor label of this sample is uncertain. The rearrangement joins TRBV3-1 (or the pseudogene TRBV3-2) to TRBJ2-1; 7 bases map to TRBD2. The sample taken for sequencing was peripheral blood. CDR3 amino acids: CASSWGGGRAGGEQFF. The CDR3 DNA follows: TGTGCCAGCAGTTGGGGTGGAGGGAGGGCCGGGGGTGAGCAGTTCTTC.